Below are 20 T cell receptor beta chains sequenced from a single sample in a study of T cell responses to AZD1222 COVID-19 vaccine. Measured with immunoSEQ multiplex PCR; TCRdb has only the in-frame clones, and not every one. The sample records some 150,000 clones, roughly 90% being singletons. Sequencing was performed on peripheral blood, taken on day 0 of AZD1222 vaccination. Receptors originate from an adult in good health.

The chain combines TRBV11-2 with TRBJ2-7, with D possibly matching TRBD1 (5 bases). The CDR3 has 16 residues. Trimming took off 2 bases at V and 1 base at J, with 15 bases between the two ends. From germline, CDR1 is SGHAT and CDR2 FQNNGV. The CDR3 sequence: CASSLQLKGWSYEQYF. As DNA, the CDR3 is TGTGCCAGCAGCTTACAACTAAAGGGGTGGTCCTACGAGCAGTACTTC.

This clone was counted a single time. The rearrangement joins TRBV5-4 to TRBJ2-1, with 7 bases fitting TRBD1. Looked up from germline, CDR1 is SGHNT and CDR2 is YYREEE (reference sequence). V shed 2 bases, J shed 8 bases, and the junction held 13 bases outside the gene matches. The CDR3 loop spans 16 amino acids. In nucleotides, the CDR3 is TGTGCCAGCAGCTTACGTCGCCTCCAGGGGGACGATGAGCAGTTCTTC. This codes for CASSLRRLQGDDEQFF.

The chain joins TRBV2 to TRBJ2-2, with TRBD1 identical over 11 bases. V dropped 6 bases and J dropped 4; count of bases not matched to a gene: 4. Germline V gene data show CDR1 as SNHLY and CDR2 as FYNNEI. The CDR3 contains 15 residues. CDR3 protein: CASSWTGGATGELFF. In DNA, the CDR3 is TGTGCCAGCAGCTGGACAGGGGGCGCCACCGGGGAGCTGTTTTTT.

The genes are TRBV12-3 or TRBV12-4 and TRBJ1-1; D is ambiguous. V dropped 0 bases and J dropped 8 bases, with 7 bases sitting between them. The CDR3 runs 12 residues. CDR3 sequence: CASSLAAGEAFF. DNA for the CDR3: TGTGCCAGCAGTTTAGCTGCAGGAGAAGCTTTCTTT.

This chain joins TRBV6-4 and TRBJ2-2; TRBD2 matches at 13 bases. V gave up 4 bases and J gave up 4 bases; unmatched junction bases: 0. Per germline, CDR1 MRHNA and CDR2 SNTAGT. This CDR3 contains 15 residues. CDR3 bases: TGTGCCAGCAGTGGGACTAGCGGGAGCACCGGGGAGCTGTTTTTT. Translation: CASSGTSGSTGELFF.

The chain uses TRBV2 and TRBJ2-2; no definite D call. The CDR3 extends over 13 amino acids. Trimming removed 5 bases at V and 3 bases at J, with 7 bases between. Germline V gives CDR1 SNHLY, CDR2 FYNNEI. Written as DNA, the CDR3 is TGTGCCAGCAGTTTCGGTGACACCGGGGAGCTGTTTTTT. The encoded protein is CASSFGDTGELFF.

This clone turned up a few times. The chain links TRBV28 to TRBJ2-7; D possibly corresponds to TRBD1 (5 bases). The CDR3 covers 13 residues. V lost 6 bases and J 6 bases, leaving 15 bases between the germline ends. The V gene's germline CDR1 is MDHEN and CDR2 SYDVKM. CDR3 residues: CASSLGSGFEQYF. The CDR3 DNA sequence: TGTGCCAGCAGCCTAGGGTCAGGGTTCGAGCAGTACTTC.

The rearrangement uses TRBV28 and TRBJ2-7; TRBD2 is a possible D gene (6 bases). The V and J ends lost 5 bases and 3 bases respectively, with 17 bases between them. Germline V gene data show CDR1 as MDHEN and CDR2 as SYDVKM. This CDR3 contains 15 residues. CDR3 DNA: TGTGCCAGCAGTCAGCGCGGGAACCATCTCTACGAGCAGTACTTC. Its translation: CASSQRGNHLYEQYF.

This chain connects TRBV18 to TRBJ2-7; D is unclear. V was clipped by 3 bases and J by 1 base, with 13 bases between them. The CDR3 is 15 residues long. Germline lookup yields CDR1 KGHSH and CDR2 LQKENI. This CDR3 reads CASSPPAGVSYEQYF. CDR3 DNA: TGTGCCAGCTCACCGCCGGCAGGAGTTTCCTACGAGCAGTACTTC.

The V gene is TRBV4-3, the J gene TRBJ1-2; D is unclear. Germline assignment: CDR1 LGHNA and CDR2 YSLEER. V was pared by 4 bases and J by 2 bases, with 11 bases between. The CDR3 contains 14 residues. In DNA form, the CDR3 reads TGCGCCAGCAGCCCCCAGCGCAGGAACTATGGCTACACCTTC. Its protein product is CASSPQRRNYGYTF.

The chain joins TRBV14 to TRBJ2-7; D is possibly TRBD1 (5 bases). Germline assignment: CDR1 SGHDN and CDR2 FVKESK. CDR3 length equals 15 residues. Trimming left V 1 base short and J 4 bases short, with 14 bases between. CDR3 in amino acids: CASSQGIGAIYEQYF. The CDR3, as DNA: TGTGCCAGCAGCCAAGGTATAGGGGCGATTTACGAGCAGTACTTC.

The rearrangement uses TRBV19 and TRBJ1-3, with D unclear. CDR1 and CDR2 (germline): LNHDA, SQIVND (reference sequence). This CDR3 has 15 amino acids. The V end lost 2 bases, the J end lost 0 bases, and 8 bases lay between the germline ends. CDR3 loop: CASSITGGSGNTIYF. CDR3 sequence (DNA): TGTGCCAGTAGTATAACGGGAGGCTCTGGAAACACCATATATTTT. Full variable domain (missing parts from reference TRBV19 and TRBJ1-3): DGGITQSPKYLFRKEGQNVTLSCEQNLNHDAMYWYRQDPGQGLRLIYYSQIVNDFQKGDIAEGYSVSREKKESFPLTVTSAQKNPTAFYLCASSITGGSGNTIYFGEGSWLTVV.

This chain joins TRBV4-1 and TRBJ2-1; 11 positions agree with TRBD1. The CDR3 consists of 16 residues. V was clipped by 3 bases and J by 9 bases; unmatched bases: 10. CDR1 is MGHRA, CDR2 YSYEKL, per germline. CDR3 in DNA: TGCGCCAGCAGCCAGTTGGGGACAGGGGGTTCCGTTGAGCAGTTCTTC. It translates to CASSQLGTGGSVEQFF.

The chain links TRBV7-3 to TRBJ2-3; TRBD2 agrees at 14 bases. V trimming: 2 bases; J trimming: 4 bases; junction bases outside the gene matches: 11. The CDR3 runs to 19 residues. The V gene's germline CDR1 is SGHTA and CDR2 FQGTGA. The CDR3 reads CASSLGTSGGLSPPDTQYF. DNA for the CDR3: TGTGCCAGCAGCTTAGGGACTAGCGGGGGCCTGTCCCCTCCAGATACGCAGTATTTT.

The chain recombines TRBV6-5 with TRBJ1-5; D is ambiguous. The CDR3 has 13 amino acids. Germline loops: CDR1 MNHEY, CDR2 SVGAGI. V gave up 4 bases and J gave up 14 bases, with 18 bases separating them. CDR3 sequence: CASSSRRERQEHF. CDR3 nucleotides: TGTGCCAGCAGTTCTCGGCGGGAGAGGCAGGAGCATTTT.

The chain links TRBV5-8 to TRBJ1-5; TRBD1 matches at 9 bases. The CDR3 totals 17 residues. In germline, CDR1 is SGHTS, CDR2 YDEGEE. The junction had 10 bases not matched to a gene; V was cut back by 0 bases and J by 6 bases. The CDR3 loop is CASSLGVGTGLTQPQHF. The CDR3 DNA follows: TGTGCCAGCAGCTTGGGGGTCGGGACAGGGCTCACTCAGCCCCAGCATTTT.

In nucleotides, the CDR3 is TGTGCCAGTAGTACATTGGGACATCTGAACTATGGCTACACCTTC. Its protein is CASSTLGHLNYGYTF. The genes are TRBV19 and TRBJ1-2; possible D gene TRBD1, 6 bases. The germline gives CDR1 LNHDA, CDR2 SQIVND (reference sequence). The CDR3 spans 15 residues. V gave up 4 bases and J gave up 2 bases, with 14 bases separating them.

The gene calls are TRBV28 and TRBJ2-6; D call uncertain. V lost 5 bases to trimming and J lost 0 bases, with 14 bases between them. CDR3 length: 17 amino acids. Germline CDR1 MDHEN, CDR2 SYDVKM. CDR3 amino acids: CASSPGPQLSGANVLTF. The DNA of the CDR3 is TGTGCCAGCAGTCCAGGACCCCAACTCTCTGGGGCCAACGTCCTGACTTTC.

V gene TRBV18 combines with J gene TRBJ2-3; TRBD2 matches at 7 bases. Per germline, CDR1 KGHSH and CDR2 LQKENI. With 5 bases clipped from V and 5 bases from J, the junction kept 13 bases outside the gene matches. The CDR3 length is 16 residues. The CDR3 coding sequence is TGTGCCAGCTCATTCGGGAGCGGGGCCGGGGGAGATACGCAGTATTTT. As protein: CASSFGSGAGGDTQYF.

The chain links TRBV6-5 to TRBJ1-1, with D uncertain. Germline assignment: CDR1 MNHEY and CDR2 SVGAGI. There are 12 residues in the CDR3. Trimming took 11 bases from V and 10 from J, leaving 20 bases between them. The CDR3 DNA reads TGTGCCTCATCCGGTGAGGCAGTTAGAGCTTTCTTT. Its protein product is CASSGEAVRAFF.